This TCR beta chain is drawn from a study of Ad26.COV2.S vaccination and SARS-CoV-2 variants. Profiled with immunoSEQ multiplex PCR; TCRdb holds only in-frame clones, not every one. The sample holds roughly 420,000 clones, approximately 90% seen once. Germline assignment: CDR1 SGHTA and CDR2 FQGNSA. Between the trimmed V and J ends, which lost 3 bases and 10 bases, there was a span of 12 bases. The CDR3 is 13 amino acids. Treatment of the sample: some 20 received Ad26.COV2.S at low or high dose, single or two shots; roughly 5 received placebo; per-sample allocation not given. Sampling happened 63 days after the first vaccine or placebo injection.

The chain recombines TRBV7-2 with TRBJ2-2; D unresolved. This TCR derives from a person between 18 and 60 years old who received the Ad26.COV2.S COVID-19 vaccine or a placebo. The sample here was peripheral blood, taken in a trial of Ad26.COV2.S vaccine versus placebo. The CDR3 bases are TGTGCCAGCAGCTTCCGGGCCGGCGCGGAGCTGTTTTTT. It translates to CASSFRAGAELFF.